This T cell receptor beta chain was captured by sequencing in a study of T cell clones after liver transplantation (dated by TCRdb to the late 2010s). As for the study more broadly: ITN030ST, the source of the samples, was a randomized trial that attempted immunosuppression withdrawal within 2 years of liver transplantation. Blood samples were collected pre-transplant, pre-randomization before withdrawal, and post-randomization after either complete withdrawal or failed withdrawal. As an antigen-independent comparator for donor-reactive sequences, third party-reactive TCRbeta sequences were also identified from pre-transplant MLRs. Of the eight recipients, a few were HCV-positive, while the remaining recipients had been transplanted for non-autoimmune, non-viral indications. Tolerance was defined as complete withdrawal of immunosuppression for at least one year without a rise in liver enzymes beyond twice the upper limit of normal. The studied cohort comprised 8 liver transplant recipients, 3 classified as tolerant and 5 as non-tolerant. Subjects received no induction therapy and standard immunosuppression until randomization at 12-24 months post-transplant. Donor-reactive T cell clones were identified by TCRbeta sequencing after a pre-transplant mixed lymphocyte reaction and then tracked in post-transplant blood. Points the paper makes about the study in general: In 5 of 8 subjects, circulating donor-reactive CD4 TCRbeta sequences decreased significantly after transplant, regardless of tolerance or HCV status. The conclusions were considered preliminary, being limited by small, heterogeneous patient numbers and non-standardized post-transplant time points. Without allograft tissue specimens, donor-reactive T cells may have migrated into the graft rather than being deleted. After accounting for repertoire turnover, donor-reactive detection was significantly reduced in 7 of 8 subjects for CD4 and 8 of 8 for CD8. Donor-reactive sequences declined more than third party-reactive ones, suggesting partial antigen-specific deletion unrelated to withdrawal success. In a couple of subjects, low numbers of available donor cells limited the measurable donor-reactive repertoire.

As for this clone: Its target antigen remains unknown. Per-base quality was not reported, and no clone a single base away is much larger than it.

The meaning of the sample's time point label: pre-transplant. Unstimulated PBMCs, after thawing, were stained for CD3, CD4 and CD8 and then FACS-sorted into CD3+CD4+ and CD3+CD8+ populations. Randomization to immunosuppression withdrawal applied to every one of the 8 studied subjects. The Qiagen DNeasy Blood and Tissue Kit was used for isolation of genomic DNA. Frozen genomic DNA underwent high-throughput TCRbeta CDR3 sequencing by immunoSEQ, including PCR amplification, mapping, bias correction and internal controls. The study's own analysis went as follows. Productive rearrangements were kept, and unique TCRbeta sequences were defined by CDR3 nucleotide sequence plus V and J gene. For a sequence to be called donor-reactive, it needed a frequency of at least 0.01% and at least 5-fold expansion in CFSE-low cells compared with unstimulated pre-transplant cells. Minimum frequency thresholds were set for each subject on the basis of the unstimulated sample with the lowest template count, so that a detection power of at least 90% was ensured. Jensen-Shannon divergence between the top 1000 TCRbeta sequences post-transplant and pre-transplant was used to measure repertoire turnover. Two-sided Fisher's exact tests were used to test for changes in how often donor-reactive sequences were detected. In its TCRdb copy, this immuneACCESS table keeps in-frame sequences only and misses some clones. Where compared with another copy, unresolved V genes explain less than half of these, and the others have no known cause. D and trimming were read from the DNA, whereas the V and J calls and clone size are those reported in that table. The sample has over 60,000 clones on record, under 90% of them singletons. The ten largest clonotypes hold roughly 0.54% of the sample.

The germline V gene yields SGHTA for CDR1 and FQGTGA for CDR2. From the cysteine through the phenylalanine, the CDR3 covers 14 amino acids. The CDR3 DNA has 42 bases and is translated from base 1. The junction shows trimming of 10 bases on V and 1 base on J, and the gene matches do not reach 6 bases of it. This clonotype was sampled from a human donor who received a liver transplant. The starting material was CD4+ T cells from blood, obtained before liver transplant. The sequence joins TRBV7-3 to TRBJ2-2; 7 central nucleotides agree with TRBD2. The CDR3 protein is CATGSGMNTGELFF. The DNA is TGTGCCACCGGGAGCGGGATGAACACCGGGGAGCTGTTTTTT.